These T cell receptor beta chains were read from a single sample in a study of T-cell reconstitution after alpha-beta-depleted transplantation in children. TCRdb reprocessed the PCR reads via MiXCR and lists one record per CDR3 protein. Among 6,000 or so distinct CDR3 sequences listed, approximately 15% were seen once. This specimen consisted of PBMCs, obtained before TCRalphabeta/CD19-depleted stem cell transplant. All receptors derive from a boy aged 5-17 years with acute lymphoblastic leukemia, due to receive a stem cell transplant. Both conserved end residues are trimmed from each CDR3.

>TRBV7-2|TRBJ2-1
ASCWRTSSYNEQF
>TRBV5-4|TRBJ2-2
ASSLGYKGTGELF
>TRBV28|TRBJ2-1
ASSPLPTGTDEQF
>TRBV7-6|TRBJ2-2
ASSYPPTSGVDTGELF
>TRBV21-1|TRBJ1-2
ASGEEGEGYGYT
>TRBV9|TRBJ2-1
ASSVAVALAGYNEQF
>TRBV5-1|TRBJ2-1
ASGPGPAGSYNEQF
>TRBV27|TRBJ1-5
ASSWGQAQPQH
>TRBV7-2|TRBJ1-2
ASSLSRQTSNYGYT
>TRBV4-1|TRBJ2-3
ASSQDRVAPDTQY
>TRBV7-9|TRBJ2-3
ASSLGTSATDTQY
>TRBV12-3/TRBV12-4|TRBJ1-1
ASSLANMLTEVF
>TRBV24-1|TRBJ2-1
ATSDPGKQLWNEQF
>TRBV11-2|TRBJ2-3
ASSSYRVSTDTQY
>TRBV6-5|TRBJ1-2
ASSRITRDGFGGYT
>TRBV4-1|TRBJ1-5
ASSQVGVQPQH
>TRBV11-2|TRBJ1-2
ASRLDPSGGAEGYT
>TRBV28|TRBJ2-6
ASRPGGTGANVLT
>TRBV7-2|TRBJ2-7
ASSLGGRGYEQY
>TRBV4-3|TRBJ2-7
ASSQAGTASYEQY
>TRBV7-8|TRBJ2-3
ASSLRTSGRHGDTQY
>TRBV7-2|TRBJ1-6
ASTFSGYNSPLH
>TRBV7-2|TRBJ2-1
ASSHRRMRGNEQF
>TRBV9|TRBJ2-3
ASSVDGTDTQY
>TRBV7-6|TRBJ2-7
ASSLHSSYEQY
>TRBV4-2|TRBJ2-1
AISLRRAGEF
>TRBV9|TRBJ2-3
ASSLGQGDTQY
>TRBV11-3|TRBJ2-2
ASSVRGNTGELF
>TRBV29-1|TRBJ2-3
SVVGLTDTQY
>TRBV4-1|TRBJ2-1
ASSQEGTSGNEQF
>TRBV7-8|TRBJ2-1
ASSPNRGTNNEQF
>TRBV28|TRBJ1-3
ASSLFQLQRENTIY
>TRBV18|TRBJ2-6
ASSAQVPSSGANVLT
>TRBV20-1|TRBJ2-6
SASSWRGDGGANVLT
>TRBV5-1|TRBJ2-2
ASSLVAGVNTGELF
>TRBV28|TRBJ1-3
ASSQRTVFTIY
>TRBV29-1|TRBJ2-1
SVHSPKAGLGPYNEQF
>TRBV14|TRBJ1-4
ANSRNRTINEKLF
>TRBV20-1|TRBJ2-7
SARDFRGYEQY
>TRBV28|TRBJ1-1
ASSPPTVNTEAF
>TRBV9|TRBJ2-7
ASSAWTSGGYEQY
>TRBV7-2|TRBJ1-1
ASSLVAFGGAEAF
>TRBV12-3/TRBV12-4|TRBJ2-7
ASSLVGMEQY